This T cell receptor (beta chain) was recorded in a study of response to subunit inactivated influenza vaccine. Findings and caveats of the study: Authors suggested each seasonal influenza vaccination recruits few new T cells.

MiXCR, run by TCRdb on the RT-PCR reads, gives a single entry per CDR3 protein. The sample gives fewer than 350,000 distinct CDR3 sequences, just over 20% of which show up once; roughly 10% is in the top ten. Worth noting for this clonotype: The target antigen is unknown.

The CDR3 covers 13 residues. V lost 4 bases, J lost 1 base, and 3 bases stayed unmatched. Germline assignment: CDR1 SQVTM and CDR2 ANQGSEA. This receptor was obtained from a man aged 45 to 70 who received an inactivated influenza vaccine. This sequence joins TRBV29-1 and TRBJ1-1; TRBD1 agrees at 7 bases. Material: PBMCs from blood, obtained approximately 22 months after vaccination. This CDR3 reads CSVGQGPNTEAFF. The CDR3 region has the DNA TGCAGCGTTGGACAGGGACCGAACACTGAAGCTTTCTTT.